Here is one TCR beta chain with its context. The data were taken from a study of control samples from healthy donors and cancer patients. Libraries were prepared by immunoSEQ multiplex PCR; TCRdb keeps only in-frame clonotypes and omits some of them. Of some 160,000 clones listed, about nine tenths are singletons. The sequence was obtained from a man between 25 and 39 years old in good health. The sample consisted of blood.

CDR3 loop: CASSRIGGETQYF. The CDR3 DNA reads TGTGCCAGCAGCCGTATAGGGGGGGAGACCCAGTACTTC. The chain links TRBV7-2 to TRBJ2-5, with D perhaps assigned TRBD1 or TRBD2 (6 bases each). This CDR3 region has 13 residues. V was trimmed by 5 bases and J by 5 bases, leaving 12 bases between them. Germline loops: CDR1 SGHTA, CDR2 FQGNSA.